This entry features one T cell receptor beta chain sequence. Repertoires were generated with immunoSEQ multiplex PCR, while TCRdb's copy carries only in-frame clones and drops some. The sample yields about 150,000 clones, roughly 84% seen once. The junction had 6 bases not matched to a gene; V was cut back by 3 bases and J by 4 bases. Germline lookup yields CDR1 SNHLY and CDR2 FYNNEI. The CDR3 runs to 15 residues. This entry is derived from a study of blood T cell repertoires in COVID-19. Study-wide background: Samples taken during acute and convalescent COVID-19 were collected in the United States, Italy and Spain.

The V gene is TRBV2, the J gene TRBJ2-1; the match to TRBD2 covers 7 bases. This TCR was recovered from a human donor in a cohort sampled during active COVID-19. What was sequenced was peripheral blood. The CDR3 is CASSEQSSGYNEQFF. CDR3 DNA: TGTGCCAGCAGTGAGCAGTCTAGCGGATACAATGAGCAGTTCTTC. The full variable domain, rest sourced from reference TRBV2 and TRBJ2-1, is EPEVTQTPSHQVTQMGQEVILRCVPISNHLYFYWYRQILGQKVEFLVSFYNNEISEKSEIFDDQFSVERPDGSNFTLKIRSTKLEDSAMYFCASSEQSSGYNEQFFGPGTRLTVL.